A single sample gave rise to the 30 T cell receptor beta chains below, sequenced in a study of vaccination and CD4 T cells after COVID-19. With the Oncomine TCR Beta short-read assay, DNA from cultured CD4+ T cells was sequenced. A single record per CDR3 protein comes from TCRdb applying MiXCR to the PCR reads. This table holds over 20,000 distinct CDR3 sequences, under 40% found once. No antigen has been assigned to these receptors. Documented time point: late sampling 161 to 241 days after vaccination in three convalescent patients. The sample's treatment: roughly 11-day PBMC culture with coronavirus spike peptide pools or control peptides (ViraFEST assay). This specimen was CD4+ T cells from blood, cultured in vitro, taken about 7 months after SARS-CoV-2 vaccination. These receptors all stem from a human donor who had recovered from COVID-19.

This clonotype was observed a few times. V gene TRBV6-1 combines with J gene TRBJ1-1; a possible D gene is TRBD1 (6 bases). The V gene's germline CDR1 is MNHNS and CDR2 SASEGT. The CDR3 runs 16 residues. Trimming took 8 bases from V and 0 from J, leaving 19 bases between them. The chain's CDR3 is CASREGGTGMNTEAFF. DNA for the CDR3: TGTGCCAGCCGGGAGGGGGGAACGGGGATGAACACTGAAGCTTTCTTT.

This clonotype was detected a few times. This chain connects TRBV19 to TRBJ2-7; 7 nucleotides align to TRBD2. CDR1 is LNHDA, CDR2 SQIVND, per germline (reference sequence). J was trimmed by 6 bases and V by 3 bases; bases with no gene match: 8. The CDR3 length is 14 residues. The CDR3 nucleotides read TGTGCCAGTAGTATCGAGGTGGGGGGGTTCGAGCAGTACTTC. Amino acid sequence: CASSIEVGGFEQYF.

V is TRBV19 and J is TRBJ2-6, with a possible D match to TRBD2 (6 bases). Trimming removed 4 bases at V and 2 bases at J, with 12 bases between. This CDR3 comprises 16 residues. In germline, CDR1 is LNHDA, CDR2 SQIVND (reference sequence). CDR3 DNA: TGTGCCAGTAGTAAGCGACTAGTAGCTGGGGCCAACGTCCTGACTTTC. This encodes CASSKRLVAGANVLTF.

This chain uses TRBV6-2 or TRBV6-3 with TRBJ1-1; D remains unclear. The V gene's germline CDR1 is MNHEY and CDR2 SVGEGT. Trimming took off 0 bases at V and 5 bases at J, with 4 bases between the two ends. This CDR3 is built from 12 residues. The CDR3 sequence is CASSYSWTEAFF. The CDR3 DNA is TGTGCCAGCAGTTACTCGTGGACTGAAGCTTTCTTT.

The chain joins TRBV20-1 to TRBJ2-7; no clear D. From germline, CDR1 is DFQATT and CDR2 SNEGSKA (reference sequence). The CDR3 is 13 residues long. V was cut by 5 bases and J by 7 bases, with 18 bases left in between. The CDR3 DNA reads TGCAGTGCTCCCCCACCCCCACTGCGGGAGCAGTACTTC. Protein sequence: CSAPPPPLREQYF.

CDR3 region: CASSFRLAMSQETQYF. In nucleotides, the CDR3 is TGTGCCAGCAGCTTTCGGCTAGCGATGTCTCAAGAGACCCAGTACTTC. The V and J genes are TRBV5-4 and TRBJ2-5, with TRBD2 as a possible D gene (6 bases). The germline CDR1 and CDR2 sequences are SGHNT and YYREEE (reference sequence). The CDR3 contains 16 residues. The V gene lost 2 bases and the J gene lost 2 bases, with 16 bases spanning the gap. Complete variable domain (other parts from reference TRBV5-4 and TRBJ2-5): ETGVTQSPTHLIKTRGQQVTLRCSSQSGHNTVSWYQQALGQGPQFIFQYYREEENGRGNFPPRFSGLQFPNYSSELNVNALELDDSALYLCASSFRLAMSQETQYFGPGTRLLVL.

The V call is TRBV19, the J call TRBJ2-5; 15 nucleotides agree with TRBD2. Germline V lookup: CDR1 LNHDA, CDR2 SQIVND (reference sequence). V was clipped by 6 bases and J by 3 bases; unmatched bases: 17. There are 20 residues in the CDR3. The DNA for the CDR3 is TGTGCCAGTAGGGACCAAGACGGACTAGCGGGAGGGCCGGGGGAAGAGACCCAGTACTTC. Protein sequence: CASRDQDGLAGGPGEETQYF.

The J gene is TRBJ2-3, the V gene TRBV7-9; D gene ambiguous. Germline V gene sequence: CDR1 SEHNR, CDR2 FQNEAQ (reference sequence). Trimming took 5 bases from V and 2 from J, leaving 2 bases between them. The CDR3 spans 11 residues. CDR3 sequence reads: CASSNTDTQYF. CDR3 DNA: TGTGCCAGCAGCAACACAGATACGCAGTATTTT. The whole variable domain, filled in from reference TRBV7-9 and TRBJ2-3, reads DTGVSQNPRHKITKRGQNVTFRCDPISEHNRLYWYRQTLGQGPEFLTYFQNEAQLEKSRLLSDRFSAERPKGSFSTLEIQRTEQGDSAMYLCASSNTDTQYFGPGTRLTVL.

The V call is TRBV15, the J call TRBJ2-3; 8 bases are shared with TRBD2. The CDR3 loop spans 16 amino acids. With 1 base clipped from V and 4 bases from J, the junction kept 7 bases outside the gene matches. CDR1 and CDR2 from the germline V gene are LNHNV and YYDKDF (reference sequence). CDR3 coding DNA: TGTGCCACCAGCAGAGGCGTTAGCGGGACGTCAGATACGCAGTATTTT. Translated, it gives CATSRGVSGTSDTQYF.

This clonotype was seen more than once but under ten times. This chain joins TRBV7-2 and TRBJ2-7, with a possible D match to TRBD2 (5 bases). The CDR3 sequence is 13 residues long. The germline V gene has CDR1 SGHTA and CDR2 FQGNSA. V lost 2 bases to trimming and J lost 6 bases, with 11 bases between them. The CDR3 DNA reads TGTGCCAGCAGCTTAAATCAAGGAGGCGAGCAGTACTTC. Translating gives CASSLNQGGEQYF.

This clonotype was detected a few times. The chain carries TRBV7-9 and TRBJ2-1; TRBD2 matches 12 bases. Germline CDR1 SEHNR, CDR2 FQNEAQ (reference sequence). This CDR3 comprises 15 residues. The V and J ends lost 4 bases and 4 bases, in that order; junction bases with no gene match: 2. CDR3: CASSSGTSGYNEQFF. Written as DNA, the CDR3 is TGTGCCAGCAGCTCCGGGACTAGCGGGTACAATGAGCAGTTCTTC.

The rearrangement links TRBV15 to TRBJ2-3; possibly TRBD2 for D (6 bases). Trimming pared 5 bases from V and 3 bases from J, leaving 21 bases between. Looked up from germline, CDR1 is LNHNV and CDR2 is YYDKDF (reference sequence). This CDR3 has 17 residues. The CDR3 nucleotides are TGTGCCACCAGCTCCCGCCAACCTAGCGAGTGGACAGATACGCAGTATTTT. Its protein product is CATSSRQPSEWTDTQYF.

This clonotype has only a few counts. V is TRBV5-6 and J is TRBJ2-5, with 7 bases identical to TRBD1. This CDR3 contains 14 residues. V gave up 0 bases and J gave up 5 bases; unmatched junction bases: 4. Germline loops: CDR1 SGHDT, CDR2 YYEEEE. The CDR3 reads CASSLAQGLETQYF. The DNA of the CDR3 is TGTGCCAGCAGCTTGGCACAGGGGTTGGAGACCCAGTACTTC.

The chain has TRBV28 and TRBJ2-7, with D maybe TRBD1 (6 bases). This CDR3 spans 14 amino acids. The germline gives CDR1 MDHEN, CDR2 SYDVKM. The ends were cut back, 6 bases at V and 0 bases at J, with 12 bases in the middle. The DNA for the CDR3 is TGTGCCAGCAGAACTGCAGGGGACTCCTACGAGCAGTACTTC. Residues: CASRTAGDSYEQYF.

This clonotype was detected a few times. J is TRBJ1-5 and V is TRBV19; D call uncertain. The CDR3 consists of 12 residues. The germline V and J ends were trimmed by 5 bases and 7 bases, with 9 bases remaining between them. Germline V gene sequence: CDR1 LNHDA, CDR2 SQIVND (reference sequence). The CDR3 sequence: CASSEMRQPQHF. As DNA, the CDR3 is TGTGCCAGTAGTGAGATGCGGCAGCCCCAGCATTTT. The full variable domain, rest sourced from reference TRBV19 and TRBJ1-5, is DGGITQSPKYLFRKEGQNVTLSCEQNLNHDAMYWYRQDPGQGLRLIYYSQIVNDFQKGDIAEGYSVSREKKESFPLTVTSAQKNPTAFYLCASSEMRQPQHFGDGTRLSIL.

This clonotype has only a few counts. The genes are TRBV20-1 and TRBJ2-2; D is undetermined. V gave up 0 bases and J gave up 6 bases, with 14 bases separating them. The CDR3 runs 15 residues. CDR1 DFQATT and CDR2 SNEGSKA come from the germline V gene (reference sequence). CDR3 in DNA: TGCAGTGCTAGAGATGGAAGGGTTTTCCCCGGGGAGCTGTTTTTT. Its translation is CSARDGRVFPGELFF.

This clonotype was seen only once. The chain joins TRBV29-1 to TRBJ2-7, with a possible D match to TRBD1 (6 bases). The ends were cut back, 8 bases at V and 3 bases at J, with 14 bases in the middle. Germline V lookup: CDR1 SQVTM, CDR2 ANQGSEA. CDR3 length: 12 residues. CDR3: CSLRQDLYEQYF. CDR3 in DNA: TGCAGCCTCCGACAGGATCTCTACGAGCAGTACTTC.

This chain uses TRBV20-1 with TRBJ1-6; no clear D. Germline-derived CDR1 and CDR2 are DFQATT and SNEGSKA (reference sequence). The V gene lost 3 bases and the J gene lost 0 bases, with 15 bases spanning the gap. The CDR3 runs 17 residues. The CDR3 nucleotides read TGCAGTGCTAGTTCTTCAGGAGGGAGCTCCTATAATTCACCCCTCCACTTT. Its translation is CSASSSGGSSYNSPLHF.

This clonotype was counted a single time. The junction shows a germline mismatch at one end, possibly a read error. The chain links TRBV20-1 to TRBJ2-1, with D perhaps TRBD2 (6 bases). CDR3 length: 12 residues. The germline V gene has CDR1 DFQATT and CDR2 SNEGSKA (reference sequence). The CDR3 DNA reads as TGCAGTGCTAGCCCCGGTTCGGGAGTGGTTATCTTC. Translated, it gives CSASPGSGVVIF.

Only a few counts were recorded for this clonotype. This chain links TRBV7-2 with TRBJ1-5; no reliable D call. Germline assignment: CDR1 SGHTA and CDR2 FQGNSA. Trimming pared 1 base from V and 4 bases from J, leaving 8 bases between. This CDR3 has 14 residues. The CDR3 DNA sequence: TGTGCCAGCAGCTTAGGCGGGATAAATCAGCCCCAGCATTTT. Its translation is CASSLGGINQPQHF.

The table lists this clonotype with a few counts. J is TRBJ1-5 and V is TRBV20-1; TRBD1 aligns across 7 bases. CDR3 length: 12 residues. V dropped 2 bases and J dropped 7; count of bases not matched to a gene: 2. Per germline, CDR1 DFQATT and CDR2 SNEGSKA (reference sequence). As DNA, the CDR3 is TGCAGTGCTAGAACAGGGGACCAGCCCCAGCATTTT. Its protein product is CSARTGDQPQHF.

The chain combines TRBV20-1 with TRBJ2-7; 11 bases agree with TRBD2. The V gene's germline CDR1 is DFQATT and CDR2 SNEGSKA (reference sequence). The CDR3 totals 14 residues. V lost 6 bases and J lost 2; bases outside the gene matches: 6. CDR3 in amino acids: CSASGTSGPYEQYF. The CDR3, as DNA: TGCAGTGCGTCCGGGACTAGCGGCCCCTACGAGCAGTACTTC.

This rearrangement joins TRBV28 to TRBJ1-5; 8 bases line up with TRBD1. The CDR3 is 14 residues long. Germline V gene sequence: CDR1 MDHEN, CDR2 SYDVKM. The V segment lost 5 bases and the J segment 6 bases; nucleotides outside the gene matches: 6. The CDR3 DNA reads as TGTGCCAGCAGTCAGCAGGGGGCGACTCAGCCCCAGCATTTT. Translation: CASSQQGATQPQHF.

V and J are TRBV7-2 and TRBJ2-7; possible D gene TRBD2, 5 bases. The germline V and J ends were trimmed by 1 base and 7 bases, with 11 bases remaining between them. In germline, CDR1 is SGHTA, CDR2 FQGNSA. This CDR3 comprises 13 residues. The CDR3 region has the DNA TGTGCCAGCAGCTTAGGTACTAGTTGGGAGCAGTACTTC. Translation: CASSLGTSWEQYF.

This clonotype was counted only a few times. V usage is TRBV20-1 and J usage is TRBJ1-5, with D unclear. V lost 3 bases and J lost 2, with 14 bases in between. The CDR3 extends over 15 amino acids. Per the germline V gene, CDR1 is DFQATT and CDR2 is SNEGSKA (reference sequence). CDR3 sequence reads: CSASPWTGGNQPQHF. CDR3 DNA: TGCAGTGCTAGCCCCTGGACTGGGGGCAATCAGCCCCAGCATTTT.

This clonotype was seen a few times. The CDR3 DNA reads as TGTGCCAGCAGCCATGGGACTTCGACCTACAATGAGCAGTTCTTC. This codes for CASSHGTSTYNEQFF. The rearrangement links TRBV7-3 to TRBJ2-1, with D perhaps TRBD2 (6 bases). This CDR3 spans 15 amino acids. The germline gives CDR1 SGHTA, CDR2 FQGTGA. Trimming removed 5 bases from V and 2 bases from J, with 13 bases in between.

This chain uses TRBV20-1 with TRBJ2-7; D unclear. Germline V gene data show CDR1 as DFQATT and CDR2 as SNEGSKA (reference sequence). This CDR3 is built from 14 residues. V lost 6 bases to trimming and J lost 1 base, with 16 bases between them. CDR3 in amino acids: CSAPIVGNSYEQYF. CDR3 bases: TGCAGTGCGCCGATAGTAGGGAATTCCTACGAGCAGTACTTC.

CDR3 region: CASRASSYNEQFF. For the CDR3, the DNA is TGTGCCAGCAGGGCTAGCTCCTACAATGAGCAGTTCTTC. The J gene is TRBJ2-1, the V gene TRBV28; D is undetermined. The V end was cut by 6 bases, the J end by 0 bases, with 6 bases between. There are 13 residues in the CDR3. The germline gives CDR1 MDHEN, CDR2 SYDVKM.

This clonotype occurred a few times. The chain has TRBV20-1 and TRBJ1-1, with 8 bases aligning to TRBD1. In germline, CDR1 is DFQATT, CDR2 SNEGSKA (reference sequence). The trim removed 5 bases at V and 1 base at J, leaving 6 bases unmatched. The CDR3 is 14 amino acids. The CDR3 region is CSAARTGRNTEAFF. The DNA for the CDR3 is TGCAGTGCTGCGAGGACAGGGAGGAACACTGAAGCTTTCTTT.

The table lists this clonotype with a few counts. The CDR3 is CSASPTSQETQYF. CDR3 coding DNA: TGCAGTGCTAGTCCTACATCCCAAGAGACCCAGTACTTC. This chain connects TRBV20-1 to TRBJ2-5; no firm D call. The CDR3 loop spans 13 amino acids. With 3 bases removed from V and 1 base from J, the gap between germline ends came to 9 bases. Germline CDR1 is DFQATT and CDR2 is SNEGSKA (reference sequence).